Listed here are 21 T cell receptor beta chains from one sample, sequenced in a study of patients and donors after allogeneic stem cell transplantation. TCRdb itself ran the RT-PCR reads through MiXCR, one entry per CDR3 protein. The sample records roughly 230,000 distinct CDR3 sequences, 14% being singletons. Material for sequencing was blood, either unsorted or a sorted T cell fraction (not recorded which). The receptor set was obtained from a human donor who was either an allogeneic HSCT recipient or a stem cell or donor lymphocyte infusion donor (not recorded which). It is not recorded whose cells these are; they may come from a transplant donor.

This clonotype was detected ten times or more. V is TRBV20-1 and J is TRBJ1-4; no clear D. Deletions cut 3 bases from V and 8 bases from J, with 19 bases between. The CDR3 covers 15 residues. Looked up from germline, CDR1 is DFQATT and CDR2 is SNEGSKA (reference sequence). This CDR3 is CSASGQEGSEEKLFF. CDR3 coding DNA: TGCAGTGCTAGTGGGCAGGAGGGCAGTGAAGAAAAACTGTTTTTT.

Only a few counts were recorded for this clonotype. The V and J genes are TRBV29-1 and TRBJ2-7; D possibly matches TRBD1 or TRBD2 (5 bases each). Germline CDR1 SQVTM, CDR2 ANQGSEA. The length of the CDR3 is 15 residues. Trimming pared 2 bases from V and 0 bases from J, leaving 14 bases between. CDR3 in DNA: TGCAGCGTTGAAAACCCCCGGGGCGACTCCTACGAGCAGTACTTC. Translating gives CSVENPRGDSYEQYF.

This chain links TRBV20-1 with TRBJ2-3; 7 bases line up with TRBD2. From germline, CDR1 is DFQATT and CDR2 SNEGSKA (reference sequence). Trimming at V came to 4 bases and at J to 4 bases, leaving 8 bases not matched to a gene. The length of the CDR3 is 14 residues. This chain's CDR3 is CSATSGGWADTQYF. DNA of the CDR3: TGCAGTGCTACGTCGGGGGGTTGGGCAGATACGCAGTATTTT.

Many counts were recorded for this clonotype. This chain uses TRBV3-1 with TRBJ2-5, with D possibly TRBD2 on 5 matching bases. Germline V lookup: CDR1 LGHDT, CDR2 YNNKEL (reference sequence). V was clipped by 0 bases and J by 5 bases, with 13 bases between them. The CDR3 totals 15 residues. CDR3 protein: CASSQDRLASETQYF. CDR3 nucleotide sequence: TGTGCCAGCAGCCAAGACAGGCTAGCTAGCGAGACCCAGTACTTC.

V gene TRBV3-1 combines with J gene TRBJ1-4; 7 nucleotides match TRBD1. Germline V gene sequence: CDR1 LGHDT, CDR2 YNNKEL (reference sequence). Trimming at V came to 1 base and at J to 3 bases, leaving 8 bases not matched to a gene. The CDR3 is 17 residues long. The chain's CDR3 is CASSQADPGQSNEKLFF. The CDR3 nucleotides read TGTGCCAGCAGCCAAGCTGATCCGGGACAGTCTAATGAAAAACTGTTTTTT.

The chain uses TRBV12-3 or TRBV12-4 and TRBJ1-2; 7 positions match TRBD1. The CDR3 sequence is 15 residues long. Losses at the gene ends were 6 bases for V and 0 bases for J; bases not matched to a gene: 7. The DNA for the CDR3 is TGTGCCAGCAGCTTAAGACAGGGTACTAACTATGGCTACACCTTC. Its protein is CASSLRQGTNYGYTF.

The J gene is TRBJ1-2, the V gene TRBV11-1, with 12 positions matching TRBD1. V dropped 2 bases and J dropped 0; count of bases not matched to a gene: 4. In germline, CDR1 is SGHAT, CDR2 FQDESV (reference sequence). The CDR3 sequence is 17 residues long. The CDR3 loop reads CASSLSGQGAANYGYTF. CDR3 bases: TGTGCCAGCAGCTTATCGGGACAGGGGGCCGCTAACTATGGCTACACCTTC.

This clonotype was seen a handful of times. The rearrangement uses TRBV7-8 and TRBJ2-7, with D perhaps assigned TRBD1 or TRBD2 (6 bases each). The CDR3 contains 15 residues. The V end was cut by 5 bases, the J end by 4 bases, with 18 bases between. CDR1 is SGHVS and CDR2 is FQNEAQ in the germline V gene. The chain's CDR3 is CASSADVGGGYEQYF. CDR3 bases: TGTGCCAGCAGCGCCGATGTGGGGGGCGGTTACGAGCAGTACTTC.

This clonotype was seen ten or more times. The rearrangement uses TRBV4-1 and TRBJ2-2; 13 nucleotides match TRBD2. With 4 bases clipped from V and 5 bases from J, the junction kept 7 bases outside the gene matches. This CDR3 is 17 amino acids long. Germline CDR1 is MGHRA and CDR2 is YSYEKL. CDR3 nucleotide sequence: TGCGCCAGCAGCCCCTTCACTAGCGGGAGGGGGACCGGGGAGCTGTTTTTT. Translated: CASSPFTSGRGTGELFF.

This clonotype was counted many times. The CDR3 DNA follows: TGTGCCAGCTCAAGGACTCCCGCTAGCTCCTACGAGCAGTACTTC. Translated, it gives CASSRTPASSYEQYF. The chain joins TRBV18 to TRBJ2-7, with D tentatively TRBD2 (5 bases). This CDR3 is 15 amino acids long. Germline assignment: CDR1 KGHSH and CDR2 LQKENI. V lost 5 bases to trimming and J lost 0 bases, with 14 bases between them.

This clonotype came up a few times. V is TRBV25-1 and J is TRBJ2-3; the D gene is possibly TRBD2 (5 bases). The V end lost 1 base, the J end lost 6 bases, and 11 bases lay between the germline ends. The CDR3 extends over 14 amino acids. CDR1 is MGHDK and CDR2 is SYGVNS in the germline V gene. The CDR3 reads CASSEWGLADTQYF. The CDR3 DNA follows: TGTGCCAGCAGTGAATGGGGATTAGCGGATACGCAGTATTTT.

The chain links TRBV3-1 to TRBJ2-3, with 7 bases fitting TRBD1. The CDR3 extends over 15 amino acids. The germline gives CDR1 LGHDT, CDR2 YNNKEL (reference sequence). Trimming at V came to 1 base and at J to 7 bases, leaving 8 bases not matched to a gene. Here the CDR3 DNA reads TGTGCCAGCAGCCAAGTTGACAGCAGGGGGAATACGCAGTATTTT. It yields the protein CASSQVDSRGNTQYF.

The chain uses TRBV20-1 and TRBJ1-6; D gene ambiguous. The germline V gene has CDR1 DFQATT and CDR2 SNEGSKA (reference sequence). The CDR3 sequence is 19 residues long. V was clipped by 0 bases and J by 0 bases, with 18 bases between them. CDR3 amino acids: CSARDLSTVTSSYNSPLHF. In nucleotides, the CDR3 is TGCAGTGCTAGAGATTTATCTACTGTGACGAGCTCCTATAATTCACCCCTCCACTTT.

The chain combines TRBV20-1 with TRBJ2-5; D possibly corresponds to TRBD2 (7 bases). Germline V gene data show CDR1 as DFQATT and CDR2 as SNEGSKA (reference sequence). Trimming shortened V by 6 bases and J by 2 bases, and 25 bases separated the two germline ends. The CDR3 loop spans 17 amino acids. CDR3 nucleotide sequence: TGCAGTGCGGAGAGGGGGGCTAGCGGACACTATCAAGAGACCCAGTACTTC. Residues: CSAERGASGHYQETQYF.

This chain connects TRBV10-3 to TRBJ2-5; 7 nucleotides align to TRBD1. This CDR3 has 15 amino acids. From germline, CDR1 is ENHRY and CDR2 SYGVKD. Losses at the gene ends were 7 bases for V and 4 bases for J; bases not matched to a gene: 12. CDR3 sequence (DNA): TGTGCCATCAAAATCGGACAGGATTCGGGAGAGACCCAGTACTTC. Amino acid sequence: CAIKIGQDSGETQYF.

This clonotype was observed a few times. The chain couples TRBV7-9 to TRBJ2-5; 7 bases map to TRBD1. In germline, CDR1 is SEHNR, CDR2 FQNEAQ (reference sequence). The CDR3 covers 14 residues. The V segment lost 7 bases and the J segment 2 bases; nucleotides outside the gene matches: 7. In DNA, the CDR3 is TGTGCCAGCACCTCGGGGACAGTACAAGAGACCCAGTACTTC. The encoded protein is CASTSGTVQETQYF.

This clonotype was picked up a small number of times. The CDR3 DNA reads TGTGCCAGCAGTGGGGGGAGAGCGGGAGTCTACAATGAGCAGTTCTTC. Translation: CASSGGRAGVYNEQFF. V gene TRBV12-3 or TRBV12-4 combines with J gene TRBJ2-1; TRBD2 matches 8 bases. Trimming took 5 bases from V and 3 from J; bases not matched to a gene: 9. The CDR3 has 16 amino acids.

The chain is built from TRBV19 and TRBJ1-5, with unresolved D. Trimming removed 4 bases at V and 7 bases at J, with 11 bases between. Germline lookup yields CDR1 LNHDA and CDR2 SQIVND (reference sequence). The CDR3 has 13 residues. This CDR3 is CASSRTPGQPQHF. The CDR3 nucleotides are TGTGCCAGTAGTAGAACCCCCGGGCAGCCCCAGCATTTT.

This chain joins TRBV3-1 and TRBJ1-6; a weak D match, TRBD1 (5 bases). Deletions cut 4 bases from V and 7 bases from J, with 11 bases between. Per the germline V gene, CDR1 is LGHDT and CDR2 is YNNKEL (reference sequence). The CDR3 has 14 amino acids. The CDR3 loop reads CASSPSGGNSPLHF. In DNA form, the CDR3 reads TGTGCCAGCAGCCCCTCGGGGGGGAATTCACCCCTCCACTTT.

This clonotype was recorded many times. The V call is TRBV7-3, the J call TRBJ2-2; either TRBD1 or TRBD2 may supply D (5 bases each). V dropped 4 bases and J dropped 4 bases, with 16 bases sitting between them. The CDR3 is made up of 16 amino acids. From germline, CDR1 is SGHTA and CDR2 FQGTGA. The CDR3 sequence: CASSSARGRGTGELFF. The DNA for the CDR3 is TGTGCCAGCAGCTCCGCACGGGGCCGGGGCACCGGGGAGCTGTTTTTT.

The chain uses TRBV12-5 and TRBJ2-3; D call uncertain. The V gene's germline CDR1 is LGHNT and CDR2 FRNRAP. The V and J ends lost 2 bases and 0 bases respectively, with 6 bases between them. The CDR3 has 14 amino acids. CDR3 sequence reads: CASGLTLSTDTQYF. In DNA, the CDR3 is TGTGCTAGTGGTTTGACACTTAGCACAGATACGCAGTATTTT.